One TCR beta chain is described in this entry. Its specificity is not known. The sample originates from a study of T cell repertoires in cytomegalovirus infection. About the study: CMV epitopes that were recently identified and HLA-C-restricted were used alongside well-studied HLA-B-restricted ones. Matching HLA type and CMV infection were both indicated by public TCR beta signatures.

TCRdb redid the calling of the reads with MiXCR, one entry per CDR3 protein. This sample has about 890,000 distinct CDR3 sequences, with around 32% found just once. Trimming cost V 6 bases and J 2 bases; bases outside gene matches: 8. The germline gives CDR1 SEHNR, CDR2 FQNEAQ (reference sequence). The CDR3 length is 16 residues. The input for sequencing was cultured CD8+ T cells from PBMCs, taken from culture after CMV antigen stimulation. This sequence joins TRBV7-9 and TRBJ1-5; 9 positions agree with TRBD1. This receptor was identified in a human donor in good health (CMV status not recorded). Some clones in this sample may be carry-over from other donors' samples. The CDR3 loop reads CASSSGTGLRNQPQHF. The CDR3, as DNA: TGTGCCAGCAGTTCCGGGACAGGGCTCCGCAATCAGCCCCAGCATTTT.